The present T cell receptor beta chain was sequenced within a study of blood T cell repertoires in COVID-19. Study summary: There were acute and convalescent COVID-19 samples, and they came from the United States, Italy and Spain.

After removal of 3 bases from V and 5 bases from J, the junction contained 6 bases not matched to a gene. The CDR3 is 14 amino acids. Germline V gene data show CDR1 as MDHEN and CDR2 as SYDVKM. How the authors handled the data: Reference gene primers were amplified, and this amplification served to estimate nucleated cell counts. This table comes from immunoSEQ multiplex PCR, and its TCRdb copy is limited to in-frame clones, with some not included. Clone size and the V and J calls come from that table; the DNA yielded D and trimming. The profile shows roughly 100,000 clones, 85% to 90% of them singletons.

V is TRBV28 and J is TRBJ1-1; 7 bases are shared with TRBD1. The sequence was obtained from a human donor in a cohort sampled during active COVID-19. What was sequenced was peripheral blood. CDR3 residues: CASSFIEQGTEAFF. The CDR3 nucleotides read TGTGCCAGCAGTTTTATTGAACAGGGGACTGAAGCTTTCTTT. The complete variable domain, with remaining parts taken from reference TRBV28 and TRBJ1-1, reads DVKVTQSSRYLVKRTGEKVFLECVQDMDHENMFWYRQDPGLGLRLIYFSYDVKMKEKGDIPEGYSVSREKKERFSLILESASTNQTSMYLCASSFIEQGTEAFFGQGTRLTVV.